Detailed here is one T cell receptor beta chain. The CDR3 extends over 14 amino acids. Trimming removed 0 bases at V and 7 bases at J, with 11 bases between. Per germline, CDR1 MNHEY and CDR2 SVGEGT. RNA amounts of about 0.5 to 1 ug underwent reverse transcription with random hexamers. TCRdb redid the calling of the immunoSEQ multiplex PCR reads with MiXCR, one entry per CDR3 protein. The sample shows approximately 180,000 distinct CDR3 sequences, roughly 91% of them seen only once. This specimen comes from a study of CD8 T cells in Susac syndrome. This chain joins TRBV6-2 or TRBV6-3 and TRBJ2-3, with D hard to call. The specimen sequenced was CD4+ T cells from PBMCs. The sequence was collected from a human donor with Susac syndrome. The CDR3 loop is CASSYSTVPNTQYF. DNA of the CDR3: TGTGCCAGCAGTTACTCGACTGTACCAAATACGCAGTATTTT.